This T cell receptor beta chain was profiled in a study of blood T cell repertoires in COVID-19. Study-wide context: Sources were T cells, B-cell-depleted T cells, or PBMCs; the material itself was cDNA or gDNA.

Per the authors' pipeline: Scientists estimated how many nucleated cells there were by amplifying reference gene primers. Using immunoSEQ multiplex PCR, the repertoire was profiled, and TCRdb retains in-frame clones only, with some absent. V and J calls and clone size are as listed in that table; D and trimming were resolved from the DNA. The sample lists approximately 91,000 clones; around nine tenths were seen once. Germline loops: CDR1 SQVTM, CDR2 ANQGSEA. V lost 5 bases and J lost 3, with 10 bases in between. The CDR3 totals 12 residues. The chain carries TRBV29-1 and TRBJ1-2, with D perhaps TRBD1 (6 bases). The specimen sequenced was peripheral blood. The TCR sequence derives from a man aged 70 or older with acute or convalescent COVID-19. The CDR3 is CSVRDTYYGYTF. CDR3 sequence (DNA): TGCAGCGTTCGGGACACTTACTATGGCTACACCTTC. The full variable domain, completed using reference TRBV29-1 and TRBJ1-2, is SAVISQKPSRDICQRGTSLTIQCQVDSQVTMMFWYRQQPGQSLTLIATANQGSEATYESGFVIDKFPISRPNLTFSTLTVSNMSPEDSSIYLCSVRDTYYGYTFGSGTRLTVV.